The 13 T cell receptor beta chains below come from one sample, sequenced in a study of blood T cell repertoires in COVID-19. TCRdb's copy holds only in-frame clones and misses some; the assay was immunoSEQ multiplex PCR. The sample shows around 260,000 clones, approximately 88% of them seen only once. Sequencing used peripheral blood. These receptors were obtained from a middle-aged woman who had recovered from COVID-19.

This chain connects TRBV7-9 to TRBJ2-7; tentatively, D is TRBD2 (5 bases). V was cut by 5 bases and J by 2 bases, with 16 bases left in between. Germline V gene lookup returns CDR1 SEHNR and CDR2 FQNEAQ (reference sequence). The CDR3 is 15 residues long. CDR3 DNA sequence: TGTGCCAGCAGCCTGGACTGGAGTTCTCCCTACGAGCAGTACTTC. Its protein is CASSLDWSSPYEQYF.

This chain connects TRBV28 to TRBJ2-7, with D tentatively TRBD1 (5 bases). The germline V gene encodes CDR1 MDHEN and CDR2 SYDVKM. V lost 6 bases, J lost 4 bases, and 19 bases lay in between. The CDR3 spans 15 residues. The CDR3 nucleotides read TGTGCCAGCAGCCCGATAGACAGTTCTTTTTACGAGCAGTACTTC. This gives the protein CASSPIDSSFYEQYF.

The CDR3 DNA follows: TGTGCCAGTAGTATACAGGGGACGGACACCGGGGAGCTGTTTTTT. This translates into CASSIQGTDTGELFF. V gene TRBV19 combines with J gene TRBJ2-2, with D tentatively TRBD1 (6 bases). The CDR3 runs to 15 residues. V lost 2 bases and J lost 3, with 10 bases in between. Germline CDR1 is LNHDA and CDR2 is SQIVND (reference sequence).

V is TRBV10-3 and J is TRBJ2-7, with a weak D call TRBD2 (6 bases). V was cut by 0 bases and J by 4 bases, with 13 bases left in between. The CDR3 has 15 residues. Germline CDR1 and CDR2: ENHRY and SYGVKD. The chain's CDR3 is CAISESGGSAYEQYF. The CDR3 bases are TGTGCCATCAGTGAGTCGGGGGGATCGGCATACGAGCAGTACTTC.

J is TRBJ1-3 and V is TRBV30; D ambiguous. The CDR3 spans 13 residues. The germline gives CDR1 GTSNPN, CDR2 SVGIG (reference sequence). Trimming took 0 bases from V and 4 from J, leaving 7 bases between them. The CDR3, as DNA: TGTGCCTGGAGTGTAAGCGAGGGAAACACCATATATTTT. It is translated as CAWSVSEGNTIYF.

This clone was detected a few times. V and J are TRBV27 and TRBJ1-5, with D possibly TRBD1 on 5 matching bases. Germline V gene sequence: CDR1 MNHEY, CDR2 SMNVEV (reference sequence). The CDR3 contains 15 residues. V lost 4 bases to trimming and J lost 5 bases, with 15 bases between them. The CDR3 DNA follows: TGTGCCAGCAGTTGGTCAGGGCAGTCGCATCAGCCCCAGCATTTT. It translates to CASSWSGQSHQPQHF.

This chain uses TRBV7-8 with TRBJ1-2, with D unclear. Germline CDR1 and CDR2: SGHVS and FQNEAQ. This CDR3 has 14 residues. The germline V and J ends were trimmed by 5 bases and 0 bases, with 10 bases remaining between them. The CDR3 is CASSPGEANYGYTF. In DNA form, the CDR3 reads TGTGCCAGCAGCCCCGGGGAAGCTAACTATGGCTACACCTTC.

This clone was seen once. CDR3 nucleotide sequence: TGCAGCGTTGAAGATCTTAAACAGGCTCTTGGCTACACCTTC. Protein: CSVEDLKQALGYTF. V usage is TRBV29-1 and J usage is TRBJ1-2; maybe TRBD1 (5 bases). Germline V gives CDR1 SQVTM, CDR2 ANQGSEA. The V gene lost 0 bases and the J gene lost 7 bases, with 15 bases spanning the gap. The CDR3 extends over 14 amino acids.

J is TRBJ2-2 and V is TRBV15; D unresolved. Germline assignment: CDR1 LNHNV and CDR2 YYDKDF (reference sequence). The CDR3 spans 15 residues. V lost 0 bases and J 12 bases, leaving 17 bases between the germline ends. The CDR3: CATSRDPNEAEKLFF. CDR3 bases: TGTGCCACCAGCAGAGATCCTAATGAGGCAGAGAAGCTGTTTTTT.

The rearrangement links TRBV11-2 to TRBJ2-2, with no clear D. Trimming removed 6 bases at V and 2 bases at J, with 4 bases between. The CDR3 sequence is 12 residues long. CDR1 SGHAT and CDR2 FQNNGV come from the germline V gene. The CDR3 protein is CASRTNTGELFF. Here the CDR3 DNA reads TGTGCCAGCAGGACTAACACCGGGGAGCTGTTTTTT.

The V and J genes are TRBV6-5 and TRBJ1-6; 8 bases are shared with TRBD1. CDR1 and CDR2 from the germline V gene are MNHEY and SVGAGI. J lost 8 bases, V lost 6 bases, and 6 bases had no gene match. The CDR3 loop spans 14 amino acids. CDR3 loop: CASSRGRVDSPLHF. The CDR3 nucleotides read TGTGCCAGCAGCAGGGGGCGGGTAGATTCACCCCTCCACTTT.

This clone was counted between two and nine times. The V and J genes are TRBV2 and TRBJ2-1; 11 bases fit TRBD2. V dropped 6 bases and J dropped 6; count of bases not matched to a gene: 4. CDR3 size: 14 residues. Per the germline V gene, CDR1 is SNHLY and CDR2 is FYNNEI. Here the CDR3 reads CASRLAGVGNEQFF. CDR3 bases: TGTGCCAGCAGACTAGCGGGAGTAGGCAATGAGCAGTTCTTC.

The rearrangement uses TRBV30 and TRBJ2-7; 8 nucleotides match TRBD2. The CDR3 runs to 17 residues. The V gene's germline CDR1 is GTSNPN and CDR2 SVGIG (reference sequence). The J segment lost 4 bases and the V segment lost 5 bases, leaving 19 bases of the junction unmatched. CDR3 region: CAWAPGHSQGGRYEQYF. CDR3 DNA sequence: TGTGCCTGGGCCCCGGGACACTCTCAGGGCGGGAGGTACGAGCAGTACTTC.